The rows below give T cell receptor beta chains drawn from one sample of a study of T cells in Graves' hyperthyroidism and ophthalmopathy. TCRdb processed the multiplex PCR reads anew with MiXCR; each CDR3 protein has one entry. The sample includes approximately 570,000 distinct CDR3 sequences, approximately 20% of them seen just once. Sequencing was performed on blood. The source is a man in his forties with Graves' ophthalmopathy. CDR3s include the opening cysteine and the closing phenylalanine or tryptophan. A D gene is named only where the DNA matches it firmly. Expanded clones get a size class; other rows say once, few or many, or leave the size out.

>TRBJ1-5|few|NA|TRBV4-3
TGCGCCAGCAGCCAGGACGGGTCGTACAATCAGCCCCAGCATTTT
CASSQDGSYNQPQHF
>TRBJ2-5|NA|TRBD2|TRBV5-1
TGCGCCAGCAGCGGCGGGGGGGCCGTAGAGACCCAGTACTTC
CASSGGGAVETQYF
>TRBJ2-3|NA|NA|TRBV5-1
TGCGCCAGCAGCTGGGGGGACCCCACAGATACGCAGTATTTT
CASSWGDPTDTQYF
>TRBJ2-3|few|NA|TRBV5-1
TGCGCCAGCAGCTTGGGCGGGTCAGGGGTTGTCGCAGATACGCAGTATTTT
CASSLGGSGVVADTQYF
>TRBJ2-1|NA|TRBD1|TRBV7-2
TGTGCCAGCAGCTTACCTCCGACAGGGTCGAATGAGCAGTTCTTC
CASSLPPTGSNEQFF
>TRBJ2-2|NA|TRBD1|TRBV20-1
TGCAGTGCTAGTAGTCGGGACAGCGTGGCCGGGGAGCTGTTTTTT
CSASSRDSVAGELFF
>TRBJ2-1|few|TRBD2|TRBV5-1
TGCGCCACCAGCGTCGGAGGCGGGGGGGCAAATGAGCAGTTCTTC
CATSVGGGGANEQFF
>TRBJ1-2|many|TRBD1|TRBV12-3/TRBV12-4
TGTGCCAGCAGTTTAGGGGGACAGGGGATCTATGGCTACACCTTC
CASSLGGQGIYGYTF
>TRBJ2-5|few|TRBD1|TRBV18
TGTGCCAGCTCCCGCACAGGGGACCAAGAGACCCAGTACTTC
CASSRTGDQETQYF
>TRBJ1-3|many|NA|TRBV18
TGTGCCAGCTCACTGGACCAGGGAGCGGGAAACACCATATATTTT
CASSLDQGAGNTIYF
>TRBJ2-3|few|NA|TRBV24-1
TGTGCCACCAGTGAGACAGATCGGAGAACAGATACGCAGTATTTT
CATSETDRRTDTQYF
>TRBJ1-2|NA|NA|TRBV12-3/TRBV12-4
TGTGCCAGCAGCCCCGGGCAGGGAGTTTTTGGCTACACCTTC
CASSPGQGVFGYTF
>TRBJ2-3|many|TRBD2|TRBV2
TGTGCCAGCAGTGAAGGTAGAATAGCGGGGGCCACGGATACGCAGTATTTT
CASSEGRIAGATDTQYF
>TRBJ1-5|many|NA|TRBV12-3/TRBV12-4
TGTGCCAGCAGTTTCTCCCCCGGGTCCGGCAATCAGCCCCAGCATTTT
CASSFSPGSGNQPQHF
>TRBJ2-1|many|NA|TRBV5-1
TGCGCCAGCAGCTTGGATGGGGGCCCCCCCTACAATGAGCAGTTCTTC
CASSLDGGPPYNEQFF
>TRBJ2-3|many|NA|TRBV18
TGTGCCAGCTCACCACCGAACGGCGGAAGCGCAGATACGCAGTATTTT
CASSPPNGGSADTQYF
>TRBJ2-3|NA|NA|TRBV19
TGTGCCAGTAGTATCCCAGGGGTAAATACGCAGTATTTT
CASSIPGVNTQYF
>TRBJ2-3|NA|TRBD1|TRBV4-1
TGCGCCAGCAGCCAAGTAGGGACAGGGAGCACAGATACGCAGTATTTT
CASSQVGTGSTDTQYF
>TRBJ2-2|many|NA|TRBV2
TGTGCCAGCAGTGAAGCCCCTGCGCTGTTTTTT
CASSEAPALFF
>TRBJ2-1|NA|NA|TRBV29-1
TGCAGCGTTGACGACTTGAGATATGAGCAGTTCTTC
CSVDDLRYEQFF
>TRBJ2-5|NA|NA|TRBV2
TGTGCCAGCAGTGACGGCGACTACGAAGAGACCCAGTACTTC
CASSDGDYEETQYF
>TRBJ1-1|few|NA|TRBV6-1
TGTGCCAGCAGTCAGACGAGGGGAGACACTGAAGCTTTCTTT
CASSQTRGDTEAFF
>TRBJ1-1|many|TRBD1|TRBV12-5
TGTGCTAGTGGTTTGGTTCCGGGACAGTCGAGCACTGAAGCTTTCTTT
CASGLVPGQSSTEAFF
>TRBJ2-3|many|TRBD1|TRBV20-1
TGCAGTGCTAGCCTCGGACAGGGGATGATGGATACGCAGTATTTT
CSASLGQGMMDTQYF
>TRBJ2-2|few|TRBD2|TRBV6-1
TGTGCCAGCAGTGGCATACTAGCGGGCTTCGGGGAGCTGTTTTTT
CASSGILAGFGELFF
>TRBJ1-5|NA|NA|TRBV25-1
TGTGCCAGGGTGGGGGGGGCAGGGCACGATAGCAATCAGCCCCAGCATTTT
CARVGGAGHDSNQPQHF
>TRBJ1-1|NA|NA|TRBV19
TGTGCCAGTAGTATATGGGGGACTGAAGCTTTCTTT
CASSIWGTEAFF
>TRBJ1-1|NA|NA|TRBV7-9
TGTGCCAGCAGCTTAGGGGGGAGGCAGCTGAACACTGAAGCTTTCTTT
CASSLGGRQLNTEAFF
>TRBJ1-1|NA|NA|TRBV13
TGTGCCAGCAGGTATCCCCACGACTACACTGAAGCTTTCTTT
CASRYPHDYTEAFF
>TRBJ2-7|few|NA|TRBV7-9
TGTGCCACAACCCCCGGGGGCTACGAGCAGTACTTC
CATTPGGYEQYF
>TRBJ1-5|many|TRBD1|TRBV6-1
TGTGCCAGCAGTGAAGCCGTGACAGGGCGGAATCAGCCCCAGCATTTT
CASSEAVTGRNQPQHF
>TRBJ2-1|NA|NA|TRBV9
TGTGCCAGCAGCCCCTTTCGGGGTAGCGAGATCTCCTACAATGAGCAGTTCTTC
CASSPFRGSEISYNEQFF
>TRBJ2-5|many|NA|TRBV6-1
TGTGCCAGCAGTCGGGACCTCCAAGAGACCCAGTACTTC
CASSRDLQETQYF
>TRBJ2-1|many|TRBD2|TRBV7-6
TGTGCCAGCAGCCTTACCGGGACTAGGGACTACAATGAGCAGTTCTTC
CASSLTGTRDYNEQFF
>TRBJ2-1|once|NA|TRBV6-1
TGTGCCAGCAGTGAATTCTCAGGGTTGAGCTCCTACAATGAGCAGTTCTTC
CASSEFSGLSSYNEQFF
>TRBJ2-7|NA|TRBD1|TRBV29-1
TGCAGCGTTGAAACCGACAGGGGACCCCTTTACGAGCAGTACTTC
CSVETDRGPLYEQYF
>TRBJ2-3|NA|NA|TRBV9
TGTGCCAGCAGCTCCAGACCCCAGTATACAGATACGCAGTATTTT
CASSSRPQYTDTQYF
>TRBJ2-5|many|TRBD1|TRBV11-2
TGTGCCAGCAGACCAGGGACAGTCCAAGAGACCCAGTACTTC
CASRPGTVQETQYF
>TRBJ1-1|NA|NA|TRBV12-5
TGTGCTAGTGGTTTGTTAGAATGGCCACCGAAGAACACTGAAGCTTTCTTT
CASGLLEWPPKNTEAFF
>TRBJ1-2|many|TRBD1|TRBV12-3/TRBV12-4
TGTGCCAGCAGTTCCCTTGACAGGGCGTATGGCTACACCTTC
CASSSLDRAYGYTF
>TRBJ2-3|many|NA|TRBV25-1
TGTGCCAGCAGTGAATTCGACCAGGGCGTTGGCACAGATACGCAGTATTTT
CASSEFDQGVGTDTQYF
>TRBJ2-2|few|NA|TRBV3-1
TGTGCCAGCACCCAACGGACCTCGGCCGGGGAGCTGTTTTTT
CASTQRTSAGELFF
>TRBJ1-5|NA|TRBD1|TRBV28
TGTGCCAGCAGTTACGGACAGGGGCGTAATCAGCCCCAGCATTTT
CASSYGQGRNQPQHF
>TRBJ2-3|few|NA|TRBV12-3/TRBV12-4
TGTGCCAGCCGCTCGCTAAGGGATACGCAGTATTTT
CASRSLRDTQYF
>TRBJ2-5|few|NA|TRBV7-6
TGTGCCAGCAGCTTAGGAGTAGGTCAGGGAGCAATCGAGACCCAGTACTTC
CASSLGVGQGAIETQYF
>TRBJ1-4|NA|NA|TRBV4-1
TGCGCCAGCAGCTCAAGGCCGGTAACTAATGAAAAACTGTTTTTT
CASSSRPVTNEKLFF
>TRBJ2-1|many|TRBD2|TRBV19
TGTGCCAGTAGTATCGGGGGGAAATCCTACAATGAGCAGTTCTTC
CASSIGGKSYNEQFF
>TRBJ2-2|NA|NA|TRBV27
TGTGCCAGCAGTTTTCTCCCCCCTGGGAACACCGGGGAGCTGTTTTTT
CASSFLPPGNTGELFF
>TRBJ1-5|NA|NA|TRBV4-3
TGCGCCAGCAGCCAAGAGCTCGGGAGGGGGAGTCAGCCCCAGCATTTT
CASSQELGRGSQPQHF
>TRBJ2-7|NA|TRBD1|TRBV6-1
TGTGCCAGCAGTAGGGGGCTGAGGGAGCAGTACTTC
CASSRGLREQYF
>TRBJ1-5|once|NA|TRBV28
TGTGCCAGCAGTTTAGGGGGGATTAATAGCAATCAGCCCCAGCATTTT
CASSLGGINSNQPQHF
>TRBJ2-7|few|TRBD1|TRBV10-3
TGTGCCACGAAATTCGCCCAGGGGGCCTACGAGCAGTACTTC
CATKFAQGAYEQYF
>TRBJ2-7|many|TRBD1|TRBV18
TGTGCCAGCTCACCGGGACAGGGGGCTACCTACGAGCAGTACTTC
CASSPGQGATYEQYF